Included here is one TCR beta chain sequence, with context. Its antigen is still unknown. Preparing the TCRbeta library involved the use of unique molecular identifiers. Each CDR3 protein is one row after TCRdb ran MiXCR on the PCR reads. The profile shows about 250,000 distinct CDR3 sequences, approximately 24% of them singletons. These data originate in a study of T-cell reconstitution after alpha-beta-depleted transplantation in children. Study results and caveats: Alpha-beta T cells about two months after transplant reportedly derived from several hundred expanded graft clones. Surviving recipient T cells and intrathymic progenitors accounted for some patients' high TCRbeta diversity at day 60. At one year after transplant, newly produced T cells mostly accounted for T-cell counts and diversity.

The germline gives CDR1 KGHSH, CDR2 LQKENI. CDR3 length: 14 residues. V lost 3 bases to trimming and J lost 0 bases, with 8 bases between them. J is TRBJ1-1 and V is TRBV18, with no clear D. The receptor was derived from a female patient aged 2-15 years who had a stem cell transplant for congenital amegakaryocytic thrombocytopenia, so the T cells may come from the graft donor. The source material was PBMCs, mostly from graft donor cells, sampled 360 days after TCRalphabeta/CD19-depleted stem cell transplant. CDR3 nucleotides: TGTGCCAGCTCACCGGGGAGGTTGAACACTGAAGCTTTCTTT. This codes for CASSPGRLNTEAFF.